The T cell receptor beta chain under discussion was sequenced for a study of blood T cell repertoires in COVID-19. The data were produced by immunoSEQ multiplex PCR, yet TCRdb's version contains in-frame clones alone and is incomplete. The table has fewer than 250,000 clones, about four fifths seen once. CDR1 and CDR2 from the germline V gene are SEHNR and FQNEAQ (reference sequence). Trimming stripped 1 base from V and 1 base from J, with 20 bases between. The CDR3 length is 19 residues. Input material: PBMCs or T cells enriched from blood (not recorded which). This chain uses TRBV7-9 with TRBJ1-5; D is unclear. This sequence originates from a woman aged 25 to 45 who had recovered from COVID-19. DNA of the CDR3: TGTGCCAGCAGCTTAGTTGCGGCCAGCGTTGGAGGGAGCAATCAGCCCCAGCATTTT. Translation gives CASSLVAASVGGSNQPQHF.